The 19 T cell receptor beta chains presented below share a single source sample, sequenced in a study of blood T cell repertoires in COVID-19. Clones were sequenced by immunoSEQ multiplex PCR, and TCRdb holds only the in-frame ones, with some missing. The table records under 200,000 clones, over 75% of them present only once. The specimen was PBMCs or T cells enriched from blood (not recorded which). Every receptor here comes from a middle-aged woman with acute COVID-19.

This clone was detected a few times. The rearrangement uses TRBV29-1 and TRBJ2-1; D gene uncertain. The CDR3 consists of 15 residues. Germline CDR1 and CDR2: SQVTM and ANQGSEA. V was trimmed by 4 bases and J by 4 bases, leaving 17 bases between them. This chain's CDR3 is CSVVLLNYPYNEQFF. CDR3 coding DNA: TGCAGCGTTGTCCTCCTGAACTACCCTTACAATGAGCAGTTCTTC.

A word on this clone: The same CDR3 also results from other DNA sequences found in this sample. CDR3 nucleotide sequence: TGTGCCAGCAGTTTGAGGTCTGGAAACACCATATATTTT. This translates into CASSLRSGNTIYF. J is TRBJ1-3 and V is TRBV12-3 or TRBV12-4, with D hard to call. Trimming took 3 bases from V and 1 from J, leaving 4 bases between them. The CDR3 consists of 13 residues.

The chain joins TRBV6-5 to TRBJ2-7; TRBD2 matches at 11 bases. CDR3 length equals 14 residues. The trim removed 7 bases at V and 1 base at J, leaving 3 bases unmatched. Germline CDR1 is MNHEY and CDR2 is SVGAGI. The CDR3 protein is CASKGLAESYEQYF. The CDR3, as DNA: TGTGCCAGCAAGGGACTAGCGGAATCCTACGAGCAGTACTTC.

The chain employs TRBV30 and TRBJ2-3, with 10 bases aligning to TRBD1. Germline V gene lookup returns CDR1 GTSNPN and CDR2 SVGIG (reference sequence). This CDR3 region has 16 residues. V shed 2 bases, J shed 6 bases, and the junction held 11 bases outside the gene matches. The CDR3 loop is CAWSHGTGAALDTQYF. The CDR3 coding sequence is TGTGCCTGGAGTCACGGGACAGGGGCAGCTCTCGATACGCAGTATTTT.

The chain couples TRBV7-6 to TRBJ2-2; D is perhaps TRBD2 (6 bases). The CDR3 length is 14 residues. Germline V lookup: CDR1 SGHVS, CDR2 FNYEAQ. V gave up 6 bases and J gave up 5 bases, with 13 bases separating them. CDR3 residues: CASRLAPRTGELFF. The CDR3 DNA follows: TGTGCCAGCAGACTAGCCCCGAGGACCGGGGAGCTGTTTTTT.

The gene calls are TRBV7-2 and TRBJ1-4; D may be TRBD1 (6 bases). The CDR3 sequence is 15 residues long. Germline CDR1 reads SGHTA; CDR2 reads FQGNSA. The V gene lost 1 base and the J gene lost 3 bases, with 9 bases spanning the gap. CDR3 loop: CASSLDGGPNEKLFF. The CDR3 DNA follows: TGTGCCAGCAGCTTAGACGGGGGGCCTAATGAAAAACTGTTTTTT.

This clone was recorded many times. The V gene is TRBV28, the J gene TRBJ1-5; no reliable D call. The CDR3 contains 18 residues. Germline V gives CDR1 MDHEN, CDR2 SYDVKM. V lost 1 base and J 2 bases, leaving 18 bases between the germline ends. This chain's CDR3 is CASSLFDLGEGGNQPQHF. In DNA form, the CDR3 reads TGTGCCAGCAGTTTATTCGATCTCGGGGAAGGCGGCAATCAGCCCCAGCATTTT.

The V and J genes are TRBV19 and TRBJ2-7; 7 positions match TRBD1. The CDR3 contains 11 residues. V trimming: 5 bases; J trimming: 6 bases; junction bases outside the gene matches: 1. Germline CDR1 is LNHDA and CDR2 is SQIVND (reference sequence). CDR3 region: CASSDRAEQYF. Here the CDR3 DNA reads TGTGCCAGTAGTGACAGGGCCGAGCAGTACTTC.

The genes are TRBV6-5 and TRBJ2-7; 8 nucleotides agree with TRBD1. V shed 8 bases and J 5 bases; nucleotides not matched to a gene: 14. Per the germline V gene, CDR1 is MNHEY and CDR2 is SVGAGI. The CDR3 length is 15 residues. The CDR3 region has the DNA TGTGCCAGCTCAGAACCCGGGACAGGAGGGCACGAGCAGTACTTC. Translating gives CASSEPGTGGHEQYF.

The CDR3 is CASSSGLAGGTDTQYF. The CDR3 region has the DNA TGCGCCAGCAGCAGTGGACTAGCGGGCGGCACAGATACGCAGTATTTT. V and J are TRBV5-1 and TRBJ2-3, with TRBD2 identical over 11 bases. The V gene's germline CDR1 is SGHRS and CDR2 YFSETQ. V shed 4 bases, J shed 1 base, and the junction held 5 bases outside the gene matches. The CDR3 is made up of 16 amino acids.

The J gene is TRBJ1-1, the V gene TRBV7-2, with D uncertain. V was pared by 4 bases and J by 4 bases, with 10 bases between. Germline V gives CDR1 SGHTA, CDR2 FQGNSA. The CDR3 is made up of 13 amino acids. The CDR3 sequence is CASSSLISTEAFF. The DNA of the CDR3 is TGTGCCAGCAGCTCACTAATTAGCACTGAAGCTTTCTTT. Full variable domain (outside the CDR3, taken from reference TRBV7-2 and TRBJ1-1): GAGVSQSPSNKVTEKGKDVELRCDPISGHTALYWYRQSLGQGLEFLIYFQGNSAPDKSGLPSDRFSAERTGGSVSTLTIQRTQQEDSAVYLCASSSLISTEAFFGQGTRLTVV.

The chain has TRBV29-1 and TRBJ2-5; TRBD1 agrees at 7 bases. The CDR3 has 12 amino acids. With 7 bases clipped from V and 5 bases from J, the junction kept 7 bases outside the gene matches. Germline lookup yields CDR1 SQVTM and CDR2 ANQGSEA. The CDR3 spells CSAGTVRETQYF. CDR3 nucleotides: TGCAGCGCCGGGACAGTGAGGGAGACCCAGTACTTC.

This clone was counted between two and nine times. V usage is TRBV29-1 and J usage is TRBJ2-3; 8 nucleotides match TRBD1. V shed 4 bases, J shed 2 bases, and the junction held 11 bases outside the gene matches. CDR1 is SQVTM, CDR2 ANQGSEA, per germline. This CDR3 region has 16 residues. The CDR3 region is CSVARVGDRPTDTQYF. CDR3 DNA sequence: TGCAGCGTTGCACGGGTAGGGGACAGGCCCACAGATACGCAGTATTTT.

The rearrangement uses TRBV5-4 and TRBJ2-1, with 10 bases matching TRBD2. The CDR3 is 15 residues long. V dropped 4 bases and J dropped 3; count of bases not matched to a gene: 4. The germline V gene has CDR1 SGHNT and CDR2 YYREEE (reference sequence). CDR3 nucleotide sequence: TGTGCCAGCAGCCCGAGGACTAGCGGCTACAATGAGCAGTTCTTC. It translates to CASSPRTSGYNEQFF.

This chain uses TRBV7-9 with TRBJ1-1; no clear D gene. Germline CDR1 SEHNR, CDR2 FQNEAQ (reference sequence). The V end lost 1 base, the J end lost 1 base, and 7 bases lay between the germline ends. The CDR3 has 14 residues. CDR3 DNA: TGTGCCAGCAGCTTAGACAGACCGAACACTGAAGCTTTCTTT. It translates to CASSLDRPNTEAFF.

V usage is TRBV6-6 and J usage is TRBJ2-7, with TRBD2 matching over 13 bases. The CDR3 spans 16 residues. V gave up 5 bases and J gave up 7 bases; unmatched junction bases: 11. CDR1 is MNHNY and CDR2 is SVGAGI in the germline V gene (reference sequence). The CDR3 loop is CASSTQTSGRIGEQYV. The CDR3 bases are TGTGCCAGCAGTACCCAGACTAGCGGGAGGATTGGAGAGCAGTACGTC.

V usage is TRBV19 and J usage is TRBJ2-1, with 7 bases aligning to TRBD1. The germline V gene has CDR1 LNHDA and CDR2 SQIVND (reference sequence). The CDR3 loop spans 16 amino acids. V lost 5 bases, J lost 3 bases, and 10 bases stayed unmatched. Written as DNA, the CDR3 is TGTGCCAGTAGTCAACGACAGGGCGACTACTACAATGAGCAGTTCTTC. As protein: CASSQRQGDYYNEQFF.

This clone was detected a few times. J is TRBJ2-7 and V is TRBV19, with a possible D match to TRBD1 (6 bases). Germline loops: CDR1 LNHDA, CDR2 SQIVND (reference sequence). This CDR3 has 16 amino acids. V lost 5 bases to trimming and J lost 3 bases, with 20 bases between them. CDR3 sequence reads: CASSSHLQGRGYEQYF. CDR3 DNA sequence: TGTGCCAGTAGTTCACACCTACAGGGCCGAGGCTACGAGCAGTACTTC.

The V and J genes are TRBV29-1 and TRBJ2-1, with TRBD1 identical over 7 bases. This CDR3 comprises 15 residues. Germline CDR1 is SQVTM and CDR2 is ANQGSEA. The V gene end was trimmed by 3 bases and the J gene end by 2 bases; junction bases not matched to a gene: 7. The CDR3 region is CSVDRGDSPYNEQFF. The CDR3 DNA is TGCAGCGTTGATCGAGGGGACAGTCCCTACAATGAGCAGTTCTTC.